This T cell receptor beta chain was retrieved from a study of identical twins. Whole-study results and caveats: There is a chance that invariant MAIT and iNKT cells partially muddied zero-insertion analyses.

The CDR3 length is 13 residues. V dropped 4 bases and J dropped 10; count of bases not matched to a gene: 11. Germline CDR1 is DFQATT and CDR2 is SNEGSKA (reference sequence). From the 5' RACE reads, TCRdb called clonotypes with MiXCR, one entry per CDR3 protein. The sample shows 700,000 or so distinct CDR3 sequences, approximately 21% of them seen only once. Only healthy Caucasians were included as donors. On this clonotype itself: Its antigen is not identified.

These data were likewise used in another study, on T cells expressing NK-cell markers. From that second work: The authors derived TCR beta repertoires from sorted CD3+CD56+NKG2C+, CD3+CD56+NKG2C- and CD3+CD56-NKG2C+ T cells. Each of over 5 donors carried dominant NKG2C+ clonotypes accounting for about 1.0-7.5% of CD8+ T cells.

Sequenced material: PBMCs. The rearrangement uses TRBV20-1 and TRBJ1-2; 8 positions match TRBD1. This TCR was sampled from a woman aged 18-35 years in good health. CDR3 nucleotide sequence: TGCAGTGCTATGGACAGGGAATATACGGACTACACCTTC. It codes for CSAMDREYTDYTF.